This T cell receptor beta chain was documented in a study of T cells in Graves' hyperthyroidism and ophthalmopathy. This clonotype occurred a few times. V lost 0 bases and J lost 9, with 12 bases in between. CDR1 is SGHDN, CDR2 FVKESK, per germline. This CDR3 spans 14 amino acids. Template material for amplifying TCR beta CDR3 regions consisted of RNA transcripts. The TCR CDR3 was amplified in a first-round RT-PCR using the HTBI primer set. TCRdb ran MiXCR on the multiplex PCR reads and lists one entry per CDR3 protein. The sample has under 550,000 distinct CDR3 sequences; just under 20% are singletons.

The receptor was isolated from a man aged 35 to 55 with Graves' ophthalmopathy. Material for sequencing was blood. The chain uses TRBV14 and TRBJ2-1; D not certain. DNA of the CDR3: TGTGCCAGCAGCCAAGAAATTAGGTGGACTGAGCAGTTCTTC. Protein product: CASSQEIRWTEQFF.